Presented here are 9 T cell receptor beta chains from one specimen sequenced in a study of technical replicates of blood from several donors (dated by TCRdb to 2016 to 2017). The method was the immunoSEQ multiplex PCR assay. As stored in TCRdb, this immuneACCESS dataset retains in-frame rearrangements with V and J assigned. A fraction of the clones does not appear; measured against another copy, unresolved V genes explain less than half of the discrepancy, and the remainder lacks a known reason. The sample has some 85,000 clones on record, about 96% of them singletons. About 0.31% of the sample belongs to the ten largest clones. Sequencing input: T cells isolated from PBMCs. Receptors originate from a human donor in good health.

V and J are TRBV6-5 and TRBJ1-1, with D possibly matching TRBD1 (6 bases). Trimming took 2 bases from V and 4 from J, leaving 8 bases between them. The length of the CDR3 is 13 residues. The germline V gene encodes CDR1 MNHEY and CDR2 SVGAGI. The chain's CDR3 is CASSYGGATEAFF. CDR3 in DNA: TGTGCCAGCAGTTACGGGGGGGCCACTGAAGCTTTCTTT.

The rearrangement joins TRBV4-2 to TRBJ1-3; D not certain. This CDR3 has 15 residues. V was shortened by 1 base and J by 1 base, with 8 bases between the two germline ends. Germline values: CDR1 LGHNA, CDR2 YNFKEQ. The CDR3 nucleotides read TGTGCCAGCAGCCAAGGAACGGGGTCTGGAAACACCATATATTTT. It yields the protein CASSQGTGSGNTIYF.

The chain joins TRBV6-1 to TRBJ1-2, with 7 bases fitting TRBD1. V lost 6 bases, J lost 7 bases, and 11 bases stayed unmatched. The CDR3 has 14 amino acids. Per germline, CDR1 MNHNS and CDR2 SASEGT. The CDR3 loop reads CASRAPGQSFGYTF. CDR3 nucleotide sequence: TGTGCCAGCAGGGCACCGGGACAGTCTTTTGGCTACACCTTC.

V gene TRBV28 combines with J gene TRBJ1-3; D unclear. The V end was cut by 3 bases, the J end by 6 bases, with 12 bases between. The CDR3 extends over 14 amino acids. Germline V CDR1 and CDR2: MDHEN, SYDVKM. In DNA, the CDR3 is TGTGCCAGCAGTTTGGAATCAGGACTAAACACCATATATTTT. Its translation is CASSLESGLNTIYF.

The J gene is TRBJ2-2, the V gene TRBV11-2; 8 bases fit TRBD2. From germline, CDR1 is SGHAT and CDR2 FQNNGV. J gave up 4 bases and V 6 bases, and 13 bases lay outside the gene matches. This CDR3 spans 17 amino acids. CDR3 nucleotides: TGTGCCAGCAGACGTGGCGGGGGGTTGATCGGCACCGGGGAGCTGTTTTTT. Translated: CASRRGGGLIGTGELFF.

This CDR3 is CASSSGTLYEQYF. The CDR3 DNA follows: TGTGCCAGCAGTTCCGGGACTCTCTACGAGCAGTACTTC. The V gene is TRBV6-1, the J gene TRBJ2-7; maybe TRBD2 (6 bases). Looked up from germline, CDR1 is MNHNS and CDR2 is SASEGT. The germline V and J ends were trimmed by 5 bases and 3 bases, with 11 bases remaining between them. This CDR3 spans 13 amino acids.

The sample holds a few counts of this clone. The genes are TRBV19 and TRBJ1-1, with a possible D match to TRBD1 (5 bases). The germline V and J ends were trimmed by 1 base and 6 bases, with 9 bases remaining between them. The CDR3 consists of 13 residues. Germline assignment: CDR1 LNHDA and CDR2 SQIVND (reference sequence). Here the CDR3 reads CASSIVDRAEAFF. DNA for the CDR3: TGTGCCAGTAGTATAGTTGACAGAGCTGAAGCTTTCTTT.

This clone showed up just a few times. V gene TRBV28 combines with J gene TRBJ2-3, with D possibly being TRBD2 (6 bases). The CDR3 length is 16 residues. Trimming left V 2 bases short and J 2 bases short, with 14 bases between. The germline V gene has CDR1 MDHEN and CDR2 SYDVKM. The CDR3 loop is CASSLLGRTVTDTQYF. CDR3 DNA: TGTGCCAGCAGTTTACTTGGGAGGACGGTCACAGATACGCAGTATTTT.

V gene TRBV5-1 combines with J gene TRBJ2-7; 8 bases line up with TRBD1. The CDR3 is made up of 12 amino acids. V was pared by 8 bases and J by 5 bases, with 6 bases of the junction left unmatched. Germline loops: CDR1 SGHRS, CDR2 YFSETQ. For the CDR3, the DNA is TGCGCCAGTCACAGGGGGGAGGACGAGCAGTACTTC. The encoded protein is CASHRGEDEQYF.